These T cell receptor beta chains were read from a single sample in a study of blood T cell repertoires in COVID-19. Measured with immunoSEQ multiplex PCR; TCRdb has only the in-frame clones, and not every one. The profile shows about 60,000 clones, around 80% of them singletons. The sequenced sample was peripheral blood. Source of these receptors: a human donor in a cohort sampled during active COVID-19. The CDR3 runs from the conserved cysteine through the conserved F or W. Fields, in order: V gene, clone size, CDR3 length, J gene, CDR3 protein. Clone sizes are given selectively: once, few, many, or a class where the clone is expanded.

V gene: TRBV3-1/TRBV3-2; clone size: .; CDR3 length: 14; J gene: TRBJ1-1; CDR3 protein: CASSQTDSDTEAFF
V gene: TRBV2; clone size: once; CDR3 length: 17; J gene: TRBJ2-3; CDR3 protein: CASSDASGRAFPDTQYF
V gene: TRBV7-6; clone size: .; CDR3 length: 15; J gene: TRBJ2-1; CDR3 protein: CASSSEYRVYNEQFF
V gene: TRBV6-5; clone size: .; CDR3 length: 15; J gene: TRBJ2-6; CDR3 protein: CAIRLGSSGANVLTF
V gene: TRBV18; clone size: .; CDR3 length: 13; J gene: TRBJ2-1; CDR3 protein: CASSATGAGEQFF
V gene: TRBV11-2; clone size: .; CDR3 length: 15; J gene: TRBJ2-7; CDR3 protein: CASTPRRGGFYEQYF
V gene: TRBV2; clone size: .; CDR3 length: 14; J gene: TRBJ2-7; CDR3 protein: CASNPTPGVGEQYF
V gene: TRBV19; clone size: .; CDR3 length: 11; J gene: TRBJ2-1; CDR3 protein: CASRRGPEQFF
V gene: TRBV12-3/TRBV12-4; clone size: .; CDR3 length: 12; J gene: TRBJ2-1; CDR3 protein: CASSQNGDEQFF
V gene: TRBV11-3; clone size: .; CDR3 length: 15; J gene: TRBJ2-2; CDR3 protein: CASSPGLADTGELFF
V gene: TRBV18; clone size: .; CDR3 length: 15; J gene: TRBJ2-1; CDR3 protein: CASSAGQTNYNEQFF
V gene: TRBV6-6; clone size: .; CDR3 length: 16; J gene: TRBJ2-1; CDR3 protein: CASSYSAGRAMGEQFF
V gene: TRBV2; clone size: .; CDR3 length: 17; J gene: TRBJ2-3; CDR3 protein: CASRRGGPRTSTDTQYF
V gene: TRBV19; clone size: .; CDR3 length: 14; J gene: TRBJ1-5; CDR3 protein: CASFDGPEDQPQHF
V gene: TRBV5-8; clone size: few; CDR3 length: 15; J gene: TRBJ1-3; CDR3 protein: CASSLDQGTGNTIYF
V gene: TRBV27; clone size: .; CDR3 length: 14; J gene: TRBJ2-7; CDR3 protein: CASGLDRGPYEQYF
V gene: TRBV10-2; clone size: .; CDR3 length: 15; J gene: TRBJ2-7; CDR3 protein: CASSSLGTATYEQYF
V gene: TRBV15; clone size: .; CDR3 length: 14; J gene: TRBJ2-7; CDR3 protein: CATKKRDSSYEQYF
V gene: TRBV19; clone size: .; CDR3 length: 12; J gene: TRBJ1-5; CDR3 protein: CASSILQGPQHF
V gene: TRBV9; clone size: .; CDR3 length: 16; J gene: TRBJ2-5; CDR3 protein: CASSARDSRGGETQYF
V gene: TRBV27; clone size: once; CDR3 length: 15; J gene: TRBJ1-1; CDR3 protein: CASSPKTGLHTEAFF
V gene: TRBV7-9; clone size: once; CDR3 length: 12; J gene: TRBJ2-7; CDR3 protein: CASSFGSYEQYF
V gene: TRBV18; clone size: .; CDR3 length: 16; J gene: TRBJ2-5; CDR3 protein: CASSPVPSGHQETQYF
V gene: TRBV7-8; clone size: .; CDR3 length: 13; J gene: TRBJ1-6; CDR3 protein: CASSLTYNSPLHF
V gene: TRBV24-1; clone size: .; CDR3 length: 14; J gene: TRBJ2-1; CDR3 protein: CATSDPRGGNEQFF
V gene: TRBV5-5; clone size: .; CDR3 length: 14; J gene: TRBJ1-2; CDR3 protein: CASSSAGGNYGYTF
V gene: TRBV12-3/TRBV12-4; clone size: .; CDR3 length: 13; J gene: TRBJ2-7; CDR3 protein: CASSRNRGYEQYF
V gene: TRBV20-1; clone size: .; CDR3 length: 11; J gene: TRBJ2-5; CDR3 protein: CSAPEGETQYF
V gene: TRBV15; clone size: .; CDR3 length: 15; J gene: TRBJ1-1; CDR3 protein: CATSRDKGGNTEAFF
V gene: TRBV9; clone size: .; CDR3 length: 14; J gene: TRBJ2-2; CDR3 protein: CASSAGLGAGELFF
V gene: TRBV19; clone size: .; CDR3 length: 19; J gene: TRBJ1-2; CDR3 protein: CASSIHLAGRKEFSYGYTF
V gene: TRBV18; clone size: .; CDR3 length: 15; J gene: TRBJ1-1; CDR3 protein: CASSPDLELHTEAFF
V gene: TRBV9; clone size: .; CDR3 length: 15; J gene: TRBJ2-3; CDR3 protein: CASSVDRGGMDTQYF
V gene: TRBV7-6; clone size: .; CDR3 length: 13; J gene: TRBJ2-2; CDR3 protein: CASSSRDSGELFF
V gene: TRBV21-1; clone size: .; CDR3 length: 13; J gene: TRBJ1-1; CDR3 protein: CASGPRDSTEAFF
V gene: TRBV19; clone size: .; CDR3 length: 15; J gene: TRBJ2-5; CDR3 protein: CASSIDLGGAKTQYF
V gene: TRBV7-8; clone size: few; CDR3 length: 18; J gene: TRBJ1-5; CDR3 protein: CASSLDFRVRGPVEPQHF
V gene: TRBV18; clone size: few; CDR3 length: 12; J gene: TRBJ1-1; CDR3 protein: CASSPWADEAFF
V gene: TRBV11-2; clone size: .; CDR3 length: 18; J gene: TRBJ2-6; CDR3 protein: CASSLSDPGGSGANVLTF
V gene: TRBV19; clone size: once; CDR3 length: 16; J gene: TRBJ2-7; CDR3 protein: CASSVFTSGSWNEQYF
V gene: TRBV5-1; clone size: .; CDR3 length: 15; J gene: TRBJ2-3; CDR3 protein: CASSLETGGKDTQYF
V gene: TRBV6-5; clone size: .; CDR3 length: 14; J gene: TRBJ1-1; CDR3 protein: CASSPQGENTEAFF